Sequencing of this T cell receptor beta chain was carried out in a study of T cells in Graves' hyperthyroidism and ophthalmopathy. Germline V lookup: CDR1 MDHEN, CDR2 SYDVKM. The CDR3 is 18 residues long. J gave up 0 bases and V 3 bases, and 5 bases lay outside the gene matches. Researchers took RNA transcripts and amplified the TCR beta CDR3 regions from them. HTBI primers were employed in a first-round RT-PCR of the TCR CDR3. TCRdb re-called the multiplex PCR reads through MiXCR, storing one row per CDR3 protein. This table has a few hundred thousand distinct CDR3 sequences, roughly 13% appearing once.

The source of this sequence is a man younger than 45 with Graves' hyperthyroidism that later progressed to Graves' ophthalmopathy. The sequenced sample was blood. The chain employs TRBV28 and TRBJ2-1, with 13 bases lining up with TRBD2. CDR3 loop: CASSLTSGGFSSYNEQFF. CDR3 bases: TGTGCCAGCAGTTTGACTAGCGGGGGGTTCAGCTCCTACAATGAGCAGTTCTTC.